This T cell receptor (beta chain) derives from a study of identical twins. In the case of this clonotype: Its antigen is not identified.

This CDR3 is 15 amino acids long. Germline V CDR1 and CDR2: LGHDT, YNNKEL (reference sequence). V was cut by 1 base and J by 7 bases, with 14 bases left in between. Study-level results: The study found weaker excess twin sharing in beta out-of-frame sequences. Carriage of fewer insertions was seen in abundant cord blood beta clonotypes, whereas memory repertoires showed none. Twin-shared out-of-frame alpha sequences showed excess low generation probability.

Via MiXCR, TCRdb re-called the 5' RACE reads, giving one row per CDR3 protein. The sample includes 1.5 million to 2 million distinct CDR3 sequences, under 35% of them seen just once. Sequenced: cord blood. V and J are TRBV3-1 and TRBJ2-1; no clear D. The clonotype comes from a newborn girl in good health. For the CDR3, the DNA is TGTGCCAGCAGCCAAGTCTCGGTAGGGAAGAATGAGCAGTTCTTC. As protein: CASSQVSVGKNEQFF.